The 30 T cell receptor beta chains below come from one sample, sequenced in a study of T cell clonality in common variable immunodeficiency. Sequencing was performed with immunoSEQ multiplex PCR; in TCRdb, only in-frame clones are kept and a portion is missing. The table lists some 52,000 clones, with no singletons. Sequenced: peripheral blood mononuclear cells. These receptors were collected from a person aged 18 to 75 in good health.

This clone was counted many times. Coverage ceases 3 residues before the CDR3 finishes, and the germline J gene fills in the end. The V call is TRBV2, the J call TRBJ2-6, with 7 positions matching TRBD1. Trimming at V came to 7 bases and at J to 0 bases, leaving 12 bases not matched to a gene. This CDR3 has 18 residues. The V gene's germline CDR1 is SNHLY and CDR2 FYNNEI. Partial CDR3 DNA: TGTGCCAGCACCAAACCGGATACAGGGGTCTCTGGGGCCAACGTC. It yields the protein CASTKPDTGVSGANV. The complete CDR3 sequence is CASTKPDTGVSGANVLTF. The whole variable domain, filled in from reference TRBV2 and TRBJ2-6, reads EPEVTQTPSHQVTQMGQEVILRCVPISNHLYFYWYRQILGQKVEFLVSFYNNEISEKSEIFDDQFSVERPDGSNFTLKIRSTKLEDSAMYFCASTKPDTGVSGANVLTFGAGSRLTVL.

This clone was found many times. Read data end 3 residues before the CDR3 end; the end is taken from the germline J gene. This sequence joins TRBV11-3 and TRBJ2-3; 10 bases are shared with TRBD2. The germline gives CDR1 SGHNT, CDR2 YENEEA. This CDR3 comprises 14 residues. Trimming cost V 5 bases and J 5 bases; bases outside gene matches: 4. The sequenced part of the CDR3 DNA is TGTGCCAGCAGCCCTAGACTAGCGGGAGATACG. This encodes CASSPRLAGDT. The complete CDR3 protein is CASSPRLAGDTQYF.

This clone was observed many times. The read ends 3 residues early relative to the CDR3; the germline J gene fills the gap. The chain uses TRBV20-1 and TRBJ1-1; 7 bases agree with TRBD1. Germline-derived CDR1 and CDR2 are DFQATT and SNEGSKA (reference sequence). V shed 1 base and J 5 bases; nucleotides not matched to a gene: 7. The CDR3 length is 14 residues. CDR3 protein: CSARVPGGWTEAFF. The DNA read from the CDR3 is TGCAGTGCTAGAGTTCCAGGGGGATGGACTGAA.

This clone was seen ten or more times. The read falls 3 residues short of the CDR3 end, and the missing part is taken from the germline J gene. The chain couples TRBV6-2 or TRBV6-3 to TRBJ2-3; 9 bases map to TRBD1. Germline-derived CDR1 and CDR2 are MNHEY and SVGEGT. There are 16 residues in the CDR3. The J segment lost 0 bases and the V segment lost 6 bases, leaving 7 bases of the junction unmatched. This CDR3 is CASRLQGARSTDTQYF. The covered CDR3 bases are TGTGCCAGCAGGCTACAGGGGGCGAGGAGCACAGATACG.

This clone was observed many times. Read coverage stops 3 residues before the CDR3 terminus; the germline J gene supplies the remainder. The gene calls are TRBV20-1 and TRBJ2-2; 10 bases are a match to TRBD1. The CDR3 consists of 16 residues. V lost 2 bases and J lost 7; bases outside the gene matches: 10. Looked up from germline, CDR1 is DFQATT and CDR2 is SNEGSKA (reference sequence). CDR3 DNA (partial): TGCAGTGCTAGAAGGACCGCGACAGGGGGCGTCGGGGAG. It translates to CSARRTATGGVGE. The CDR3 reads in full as CSARRTATGGVGELFF.

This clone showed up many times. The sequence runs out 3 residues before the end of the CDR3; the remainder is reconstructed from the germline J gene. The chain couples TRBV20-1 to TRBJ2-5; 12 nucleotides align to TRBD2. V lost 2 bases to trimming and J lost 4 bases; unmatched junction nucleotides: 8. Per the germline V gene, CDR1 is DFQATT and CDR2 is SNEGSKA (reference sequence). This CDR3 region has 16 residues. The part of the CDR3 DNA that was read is TGCAGTGCTAGACCAACTAGCGGGAGGAGCAGAGAGACC. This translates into CSARPTSGRSRET. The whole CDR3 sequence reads CSARPTSGRSRETQYF.

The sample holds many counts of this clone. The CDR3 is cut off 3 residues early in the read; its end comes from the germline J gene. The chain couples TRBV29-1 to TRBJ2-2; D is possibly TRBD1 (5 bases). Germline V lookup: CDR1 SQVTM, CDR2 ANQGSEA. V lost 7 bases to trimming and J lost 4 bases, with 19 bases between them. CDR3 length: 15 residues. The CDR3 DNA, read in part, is TGCAGCGCTTGTCGCCAGGGCGGAACCACCGGGGAG. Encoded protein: CSACRQGGTTGE. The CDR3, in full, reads CSACRQGGTTGELFF.

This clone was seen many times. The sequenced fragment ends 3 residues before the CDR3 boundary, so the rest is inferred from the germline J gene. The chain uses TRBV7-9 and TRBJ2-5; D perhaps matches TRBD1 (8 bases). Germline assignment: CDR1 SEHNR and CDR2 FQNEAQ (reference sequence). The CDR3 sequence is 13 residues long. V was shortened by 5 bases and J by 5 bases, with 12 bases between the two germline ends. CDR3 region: CASSTGGGETQYF. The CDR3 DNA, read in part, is TGTGCCAGCAGCACAGGGGGAGGGGAGACC.

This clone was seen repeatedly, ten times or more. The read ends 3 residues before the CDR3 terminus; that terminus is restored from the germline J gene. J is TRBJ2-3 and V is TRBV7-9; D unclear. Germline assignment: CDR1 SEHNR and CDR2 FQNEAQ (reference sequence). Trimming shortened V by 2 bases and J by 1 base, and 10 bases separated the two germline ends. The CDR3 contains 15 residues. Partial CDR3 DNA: TGTGCCAGCAGCTTATTCGACACGGGCACAGATACG. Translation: CASSLFDTGTDT. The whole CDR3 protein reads CASSLFDTGTDTQYF. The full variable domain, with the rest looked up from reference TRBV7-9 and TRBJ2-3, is DTGVSQNPRHKITKRGQNVTFRCDPISEHNRLYWYRQTLGQGPEFLTYFQNEAQLEKSRLLSDRFSAERPKGSFSTLEIQRTEQGDSAMYLCASSLFDTGTDTQYFGPGTRLTVL.

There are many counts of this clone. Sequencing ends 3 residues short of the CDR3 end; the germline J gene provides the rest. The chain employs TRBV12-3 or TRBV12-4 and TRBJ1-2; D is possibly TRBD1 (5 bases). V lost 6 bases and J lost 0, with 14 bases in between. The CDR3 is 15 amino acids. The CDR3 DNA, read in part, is TGTGCCAGCAGACCATCCGGGACTGCTAACTATGGC. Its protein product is CASRPSGTANYG. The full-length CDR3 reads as CASRPSGTANYGYTF.

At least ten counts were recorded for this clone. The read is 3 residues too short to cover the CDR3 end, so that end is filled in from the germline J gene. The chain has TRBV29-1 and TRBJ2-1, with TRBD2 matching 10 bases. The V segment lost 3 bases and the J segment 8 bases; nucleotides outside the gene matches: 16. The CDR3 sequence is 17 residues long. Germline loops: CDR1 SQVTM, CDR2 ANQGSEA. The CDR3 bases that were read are TGCAGCGTTGACGGGACTAGCGAGGGGGGTCAGGGCGATGAG. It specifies CSVDGTSEGGQGDE. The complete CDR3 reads CSVDGTSEGGQGDEQFF.

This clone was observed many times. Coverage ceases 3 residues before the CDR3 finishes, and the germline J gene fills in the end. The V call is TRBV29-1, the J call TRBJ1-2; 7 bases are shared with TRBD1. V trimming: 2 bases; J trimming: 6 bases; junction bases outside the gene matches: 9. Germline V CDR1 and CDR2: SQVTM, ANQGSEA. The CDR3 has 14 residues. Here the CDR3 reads CSVETGERGDGYTF. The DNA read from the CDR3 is TGCAGCGTTGAAACAGGGGAAAGAGGGGATGGC.

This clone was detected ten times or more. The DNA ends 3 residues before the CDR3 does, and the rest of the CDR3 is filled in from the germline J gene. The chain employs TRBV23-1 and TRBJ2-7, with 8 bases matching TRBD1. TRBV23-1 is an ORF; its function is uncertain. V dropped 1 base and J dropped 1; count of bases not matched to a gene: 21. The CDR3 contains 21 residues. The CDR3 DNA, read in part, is TGCGCCAGCAGTCAATGGGGGCAGATTTTACACGGACAGGGAACGTCCTACGAG. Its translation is CASSQWGQILHGQGTSYE. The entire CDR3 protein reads CASSQWGQILHGQGTSYEQYF.

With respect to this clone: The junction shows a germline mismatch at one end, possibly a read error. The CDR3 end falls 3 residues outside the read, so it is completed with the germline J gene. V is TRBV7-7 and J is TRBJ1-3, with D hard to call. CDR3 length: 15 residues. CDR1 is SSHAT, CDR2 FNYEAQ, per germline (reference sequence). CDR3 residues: CASSPPRRGGNTIYF. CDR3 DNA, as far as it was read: TGTGCTAGCAGCCCCCCCCGGCGGGGAGGAAACACC.

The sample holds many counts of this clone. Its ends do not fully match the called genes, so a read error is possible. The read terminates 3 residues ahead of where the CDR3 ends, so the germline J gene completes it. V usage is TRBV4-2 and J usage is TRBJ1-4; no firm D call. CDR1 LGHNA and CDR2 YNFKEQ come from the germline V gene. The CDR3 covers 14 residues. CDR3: CASSQDWAEEKLFF. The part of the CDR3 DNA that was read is TGCGCCAGCAGCCAAGATTGGGCAGAAGAAAAA.

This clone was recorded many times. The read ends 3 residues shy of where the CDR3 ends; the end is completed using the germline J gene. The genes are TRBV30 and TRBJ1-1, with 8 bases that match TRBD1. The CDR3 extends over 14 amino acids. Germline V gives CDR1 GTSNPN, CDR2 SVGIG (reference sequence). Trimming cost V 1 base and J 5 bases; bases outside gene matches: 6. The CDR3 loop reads CAWSATGGGTEAFF. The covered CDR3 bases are TGTGCCTGGAGTGCAACAGGGGGGGGGACTGAA.

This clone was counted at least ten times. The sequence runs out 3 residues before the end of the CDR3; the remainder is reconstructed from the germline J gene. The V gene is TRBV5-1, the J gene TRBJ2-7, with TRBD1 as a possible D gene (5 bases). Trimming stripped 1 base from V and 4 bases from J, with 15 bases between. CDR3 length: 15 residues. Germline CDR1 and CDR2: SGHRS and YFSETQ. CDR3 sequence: CASSLTPGAGYEQYF. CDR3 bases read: TGCGCCAGCAGCTTGACTCCAGGTGCAGGGTACGAG.

CDR3 residues: CASSQQGATPEAFF. The part of the CDR3 DNA that was read is TGTGCCAGCAGCCAGCAGGGGGCTACCCCTGAA. The V and J genes are TRBV7-9 and TRBJ1-1; 8 bases agree with TRBD1. The read stops 3 residues short of the end of the CDR3; the missing end is completed from the germline J gene. In germline, CDR1 is SEHNR, CDR2 FQNEAQ (reference sequence). CDR3 length: 14 amino acids. With 5 bases clipped from V and 6 bases from J, the junction kept 8 bases outside the gene matches.

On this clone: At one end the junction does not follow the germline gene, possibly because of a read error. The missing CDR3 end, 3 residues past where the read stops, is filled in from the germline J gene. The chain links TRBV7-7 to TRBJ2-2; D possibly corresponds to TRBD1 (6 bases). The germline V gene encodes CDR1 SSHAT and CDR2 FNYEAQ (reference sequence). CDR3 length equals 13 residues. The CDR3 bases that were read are TGTGCTAGCAGCCCACAGGGCACCGGGGAG. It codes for CASSPQGTGE. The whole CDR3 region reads CASSPQGTGELFF.

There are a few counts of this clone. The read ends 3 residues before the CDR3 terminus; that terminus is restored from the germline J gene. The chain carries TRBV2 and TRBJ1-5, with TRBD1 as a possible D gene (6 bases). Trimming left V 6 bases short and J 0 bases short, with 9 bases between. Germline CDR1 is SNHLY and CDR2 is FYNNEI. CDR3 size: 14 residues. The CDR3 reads CASRRDISNQPQHF. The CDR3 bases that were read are TGTGCCAGCAGGAGGGACATTAGCAATCAGCCC.

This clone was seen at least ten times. The CDR3 reads CASSPPALYNEQFF. CDR3 DNA (partial): TGTGCCAGCAGCCCCCCCGCGCTCTACAATGAG. The chain joins TRBV7-9 to TRBJ2-1; D is uncertain. The CDR3 goes on 3 residues after the read ends, and that part is filled in from the germline J gene. The germline V gene has CDR1 SEHNR and CDR2 FQNEAQ (reference sequence). V was clipped by 5 bases and J by 3 bases, with 11 bases between them. CDR3 length equals 14 residues.

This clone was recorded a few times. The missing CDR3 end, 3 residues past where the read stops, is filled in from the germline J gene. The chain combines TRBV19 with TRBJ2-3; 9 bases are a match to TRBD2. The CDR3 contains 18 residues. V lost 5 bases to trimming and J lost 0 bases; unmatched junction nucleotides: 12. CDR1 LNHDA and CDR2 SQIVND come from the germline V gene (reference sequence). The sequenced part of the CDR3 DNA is TGTGCCAGTAGTCCCCGACTAGCGGACCTTACGAGCACAGATACG. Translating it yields CASSPRLADLTSTDT. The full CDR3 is CASSPRLADLTSTDTQYF. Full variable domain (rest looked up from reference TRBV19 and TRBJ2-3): DGGITQSPKYLFRKEGQNVTLSCEQNLNHDAMYWYRQDPGQGLRLIYYSQIVNDFQKGDIAEGYSVSREKKESFPLTVTSAQKNPTAFYLCASSPRLADLTSTDTQYFGPGTRLTVL.

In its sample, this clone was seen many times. CDR3 DNA, as far as it was read: TGTGCCAGTAGCCTCCGGGGGGAAGTCACTGAA. Protein sequence: CASSLRGEVTE. The complete CDR3 sequence is CASSLRGEVTEAFF. The V and J genes are TRBV19 and TRBJ1-1, with D possibly being TRBD1 (5 bases). The read finishes 3 residues shy of the CDR3 end, and the germline J gene is used to complete it. V was cut by 6 bases and J by 4 bases, with 15 bases left in between. The germline V gene encodes CDR1 LNHDA and CDR2 SQIVND (reference sequence). The CDR3 has 14 residues.

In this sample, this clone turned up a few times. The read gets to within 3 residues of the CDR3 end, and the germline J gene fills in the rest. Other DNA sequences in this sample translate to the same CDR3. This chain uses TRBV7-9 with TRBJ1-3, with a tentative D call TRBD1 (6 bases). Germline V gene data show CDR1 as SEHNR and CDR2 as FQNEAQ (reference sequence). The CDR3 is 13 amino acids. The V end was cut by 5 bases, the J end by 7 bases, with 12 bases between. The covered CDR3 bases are TGTGCCAGCAGCCTAATCACAGGGAACACC. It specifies CASSLITGNT. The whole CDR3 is CASSLITGNTIYF.

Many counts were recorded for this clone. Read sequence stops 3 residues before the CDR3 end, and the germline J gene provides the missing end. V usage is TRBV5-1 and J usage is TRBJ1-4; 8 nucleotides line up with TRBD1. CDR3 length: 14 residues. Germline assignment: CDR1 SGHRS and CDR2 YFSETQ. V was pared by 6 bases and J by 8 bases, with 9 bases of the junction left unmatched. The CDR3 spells CASTPGGIGEKLFF. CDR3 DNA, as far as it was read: TGCGCCAGCACCCCAGGGGGCATAGGGGAAAAA. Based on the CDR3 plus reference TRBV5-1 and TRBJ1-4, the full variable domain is KAGVTQTPRYLIKTRGQQVTLSCSPISGHRSVSWYQQTPGQGLQFLFEYFSETQRNKGNFPGRFSGRQFSNSRSEMNVSTLELGDSALYLCASTPGGIGEKLFFGSGTQLSVL.

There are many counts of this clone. CDR3 DNA, as far as it was read: TGTGCCAGCAGTGACGCGGGACAGGGTATCCACGAG. It specifies CASSDAGQGIHE. The entire CDR3 is CASSDAGQGIHEQYF. This chain connects TRBV2 to TRBJ2-7, with TRBD1 matching over 9 bases. The read gets to within 3 residues of the CDR3 end, and the germline J gene fills in the rest. The CDR3 is made up of 15 amino acids. The V gene's germline CDR1 is SNHLY and CDR2 FYNNEI. V lost 3 bases and J lost 5; bases outside the gene matches: 8.

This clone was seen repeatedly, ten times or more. The CDR3 here is CASSRQANEKLFF. CDR3 DNA (partial): TGTGCCAGCAGTCGACAGGCTAATGAAAAA. The gene calls are TRBV6-2 or TRBV6-3 and TRBJ1-4; possible D gene TRBD1, 6 bases. The missing CDR3 end, 3 residues past where the read stops, is filled in from the germline J gene. The CDR3 has 13 residues. Germline CDR1 MNHEY, CDR2 SVGEGT. V was cut by 5 bases and J by 3 bases, with 7 bases left in between.

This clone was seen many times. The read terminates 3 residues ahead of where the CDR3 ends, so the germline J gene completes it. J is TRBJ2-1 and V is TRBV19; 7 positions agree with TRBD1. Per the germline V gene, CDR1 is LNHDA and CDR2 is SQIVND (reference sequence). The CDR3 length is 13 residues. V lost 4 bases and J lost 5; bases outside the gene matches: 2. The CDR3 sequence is CASSRQGDNEQFF. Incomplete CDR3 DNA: TGTGCCAGTAGTAGACAGGGCGACAATGAG.

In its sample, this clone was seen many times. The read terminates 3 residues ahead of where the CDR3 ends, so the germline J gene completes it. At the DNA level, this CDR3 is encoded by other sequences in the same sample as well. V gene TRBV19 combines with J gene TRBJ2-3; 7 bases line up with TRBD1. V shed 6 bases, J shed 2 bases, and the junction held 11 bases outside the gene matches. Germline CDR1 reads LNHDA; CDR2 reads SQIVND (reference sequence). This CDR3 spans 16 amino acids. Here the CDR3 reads CASSQTHRGSTDTQYF. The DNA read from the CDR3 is TGTGCCAGTAGCCAAACCCACAGGGGATCCACAGATACG.

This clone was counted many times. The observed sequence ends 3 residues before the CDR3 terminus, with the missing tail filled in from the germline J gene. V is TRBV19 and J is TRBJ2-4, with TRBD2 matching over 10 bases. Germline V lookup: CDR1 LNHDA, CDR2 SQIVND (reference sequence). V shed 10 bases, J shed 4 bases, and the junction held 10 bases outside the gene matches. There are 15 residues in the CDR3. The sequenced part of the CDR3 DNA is TGTGCCACCCTGGGGCTAGCGGGAGAGAAAAACATT. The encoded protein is CATLGLAGEKNI. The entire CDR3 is CATLGLAGEKNIQYF. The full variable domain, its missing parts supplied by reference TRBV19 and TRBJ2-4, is DGGITQSPKYLFRKEGQNVTLSCEQNLNHDAMYWYRQDPGQGLRLIYYSQIVNDFQKGDIAEGYSVSREKKESFPLTVTSAQKNPTAFYLCATLGLAGEKNIQYFGAGTRLSVL.